This TCR beta chain was sequenced in a study of OX40 agonist ivuxolimab in advanced cancers. Study summary: Each dose-escalation patient presented with hepatocellular carcinoma, melanoma, renal cell or head and neck cancer.

General observations from the study: The CD4+ and CD8+ T cells in the blood had expanded clonally by week 6 at 0.1 to 3.0 mg/kg. Among the lowest peripheral clonal expansion occurred in 0.1-3.0 mg/kg partial responders.

Germline V lookup: CDR1 MNHNY, CDR2 SVGAGI (reference sequence). This CDR3 has 13 residues. V gave up 5 bases and J gave up 6 bases, with 14 bases separating them. To note about this clone: The target antigen is unknown.

Profiled with immunoSEQ multiplex PCR; TCRdb holds only in-frame clones, not every one. The top ten clones hold about 1.2% of a sample with around 99,000 clones, around 90% of them seen once. Systemic immunosuppression or autoimmune disease history was grounds to exclude patients. The starting material was CD4+ or CD8+ T cells sorted from blood, obtained in a trial of the OX40 agonist ivuxolimab. This TCR derives from an adult with an advanced solid tumor such as melanoma, head and neck, liver or kidney cancer. The V call is TRBV6-6, the J call TRBJ2-7, with D perhaps TRBD1 (5 bases). The CDR3 here is CASSTPDSFEQYF. The DNA for the CDR3 is TGTGCCAGCAGTACCCCTGACAGTTTCGAGCAGTACTTC.